This is a list of T cell receptor beta chains from one sample in a study of T cell repertoires in cytomegalovirus infection. TCRdb reanalysed the reads using MiXCR and keeps one entry per CDR3 protein. Of about 270,000 distinct CDR3 sequences in the sample, 20% to 25% were seen once. For these TCRs, the target antigens are not known. The sequences come from cultured PBMCs, collected from culture after CMV antigen stimulation. The receptors come from a human donor in good health (CMV status not recorded). Some clones in this sample may be carry-over from other donors' samples. CDR3s leave out the opening cysteine and the closing phenylalanine or tryptophan. Fields, in order: V gene, J gene, CDR3 protein.

TRBV12-3/TRBV12-4	TRBJ2-5	ASSLADRGLKTQY
TRBV7-8	TRBJ2-2	ASSLFGGPGSGELF
TRBV11-2	TRBJ2-1	ASSFFSKGAYNEQF
TRBV28	TRBJ2-1	ASSLMDNEQF
TRBV30	TRBJ1-2	AWSRAGPSLNYGYT
TRBV6-1	TRBJ2-5	ASSEFEETQY
TRBV7-2	TRBJ1-1	ASSLVPGNTEAF
TRBV12-3/TRBV12-4	TRBJ1-4	ASSWDISEKLF
TRBV7-2	TRBJ1-3	ASSFDSGNTIY
TRBV14	TRBJ1-2	ASSQRPRDYGYT
TRBV28	TRBJ1-5	ASSTGTGPNQPQH
TRBV6-5	TRBJ2-2	ASRRQGGNTGELF
TRBV25-1	TRBJ2-1	ASSEYEGSEQF
TRBV7-8	TRBJ2-1	ASSLGLAGVYSEQF
TRBV27	TRBJ1-2	ASSSDREYGYT